What follows describes a single TCR beta chain. As yet, its antigen is unknown. The CDR3 spans 17 residues. Germline V gene sequence: CDR1 MGHRA, CDR2 YSYEKL. After removal of 2 bases from V and 8 bases from J, the junction contained 11 bases not matched to a gene. PCR used 60 Vbeta primers and 13 Jbeta primers. Repertoires were generated with immunoSEQ multiplex PCR, while TCRdb's copy carries only in-frame clones and drops some. The table has some 120,000 clones, 75% to 90% seen once; the top ten hold 2% to 3%. This entry is derived from a study of cytomegalovirus exposure and HLA in healthy donors. Study results and limitations: Per a prior analysis, the majority of TCR beta V segments were productive roughly 90% or roughly 30% of the time.

The material sequenced was PBMCs. The V call is TRBV4-1, the J call TRBJ2-1; 11 bases fit TRBD2. This sequence was found in a man in his thirties or forties in good health and CMV-seronegative. As DNA, the CDR3 is TGCGCCAGCAGCCAATATTTGACTAGCGGGATTGTGTATGAGCAGTTCTTC. Its translation is CASSQYLTSGIVYEQFF.